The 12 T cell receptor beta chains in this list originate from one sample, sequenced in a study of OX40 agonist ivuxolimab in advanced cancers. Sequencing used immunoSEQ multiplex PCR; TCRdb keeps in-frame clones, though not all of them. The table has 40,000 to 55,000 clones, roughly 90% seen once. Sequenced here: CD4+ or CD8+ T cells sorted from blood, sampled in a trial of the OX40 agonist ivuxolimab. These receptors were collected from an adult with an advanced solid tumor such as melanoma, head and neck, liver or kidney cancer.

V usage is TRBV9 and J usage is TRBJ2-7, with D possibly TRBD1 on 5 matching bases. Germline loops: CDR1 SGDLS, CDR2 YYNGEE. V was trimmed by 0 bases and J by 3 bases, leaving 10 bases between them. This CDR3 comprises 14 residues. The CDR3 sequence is CASSVGGAGYEQYF. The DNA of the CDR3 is TGTGCCAGCAGCGTAGGTGGGGCTGGCTACGAGCAGTACTTC. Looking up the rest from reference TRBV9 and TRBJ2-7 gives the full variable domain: DSGVTQTPKHLITATGQRVTLRCSPRSGDLSVYWYQQSLDQGLQFLIQYYNGEERAKGNILERFSAQQFPDLHSELNLSSLELGDSALYFCASSVGGAGYEQYFGPGTRLTVT.

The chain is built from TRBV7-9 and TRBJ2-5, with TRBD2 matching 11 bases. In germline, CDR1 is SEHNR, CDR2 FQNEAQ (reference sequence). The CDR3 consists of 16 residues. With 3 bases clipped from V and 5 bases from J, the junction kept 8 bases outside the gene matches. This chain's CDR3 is CASSLGLAGGQETQYF. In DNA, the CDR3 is TGTGCCAGCAGCTTGGGTCTAGCGGGGGGCCAGGAGACCCAGTACTTC.

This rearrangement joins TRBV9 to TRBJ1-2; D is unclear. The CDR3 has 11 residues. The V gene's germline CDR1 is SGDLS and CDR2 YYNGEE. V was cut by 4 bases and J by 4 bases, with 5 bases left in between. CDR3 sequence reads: CASSRSYGYTF. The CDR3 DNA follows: TGTGCCAGCAGCAGGTCCTATGGCTACACCTTC.

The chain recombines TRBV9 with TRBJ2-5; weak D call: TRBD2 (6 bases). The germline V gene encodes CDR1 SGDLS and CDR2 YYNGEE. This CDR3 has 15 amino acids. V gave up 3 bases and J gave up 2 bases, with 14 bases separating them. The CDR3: CASSAGGAKQETQYF. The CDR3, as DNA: TGTGCCAGCAGCGCGGGCGGGGCCAAACAAGAGACCCAGTACTTC.

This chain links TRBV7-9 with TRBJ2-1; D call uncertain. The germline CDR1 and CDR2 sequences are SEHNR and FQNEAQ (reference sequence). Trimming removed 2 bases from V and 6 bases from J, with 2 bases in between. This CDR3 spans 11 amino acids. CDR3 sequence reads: CASSLRNEQFF. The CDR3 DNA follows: TGTGCCAGCAGCTTACGCAATGAGCAGTTCTTC.

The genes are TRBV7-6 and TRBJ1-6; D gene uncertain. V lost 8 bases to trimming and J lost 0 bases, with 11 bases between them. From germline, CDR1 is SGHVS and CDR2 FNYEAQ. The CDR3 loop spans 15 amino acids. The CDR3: CASRALDSYNSPLHF. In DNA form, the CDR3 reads TGTGCCAGCCGTGCATTGGACTCCTATAATTCACCCCTCCACTTT.

The CDR3 loop reads CASSSIGVGTGRGEQYF. For the CDR3, the DNA is TGTGCCAGCAGCTCCATCGGGGTCGGGACAGGGAGGGGCGAGCAGTACTTC. This chain uses TRBV5-4 with TRBJ2-7, with TRBD1 matching over 9 bases. Germline CDR1 and CDR2: SGHNT and YYREEE (reference sequence). V was clipped by 3 bases and J by 6 bases; unmatched bases: 16. This CDR3 comprises 17 residues.

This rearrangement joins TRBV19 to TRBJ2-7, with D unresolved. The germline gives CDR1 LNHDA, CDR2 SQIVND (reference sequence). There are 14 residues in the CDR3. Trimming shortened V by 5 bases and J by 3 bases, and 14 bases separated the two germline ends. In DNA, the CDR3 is TGTGCCAGTAGTTCCAAGGGTAGCTACTACGAGCAGTACTTC. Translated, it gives CASSSKGSYYEQYF.

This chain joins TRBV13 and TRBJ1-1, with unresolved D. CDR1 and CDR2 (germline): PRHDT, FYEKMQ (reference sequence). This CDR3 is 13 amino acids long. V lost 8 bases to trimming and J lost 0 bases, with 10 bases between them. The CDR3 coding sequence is TGTGCCAGCCGCCAGATAATGAACACTGAAGCTTTCTTT. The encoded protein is CASRQIMNTEAFF.

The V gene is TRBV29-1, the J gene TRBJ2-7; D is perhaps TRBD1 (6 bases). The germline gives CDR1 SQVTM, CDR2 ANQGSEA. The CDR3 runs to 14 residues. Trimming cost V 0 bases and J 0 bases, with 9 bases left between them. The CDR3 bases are TGCAGCGTTGAAGACGGACAGTCCTCCTACGAGCAGTACTTC. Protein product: CSVEDGQSSYEQYF.

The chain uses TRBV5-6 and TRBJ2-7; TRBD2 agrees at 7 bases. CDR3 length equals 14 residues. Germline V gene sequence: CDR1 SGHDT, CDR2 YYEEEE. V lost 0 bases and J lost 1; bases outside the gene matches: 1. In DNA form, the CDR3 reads TGTGCCAGCAGCTTGGAACTAGCGTCCTACGAGCAGTACTTC. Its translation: CASSLELASYEQYF.

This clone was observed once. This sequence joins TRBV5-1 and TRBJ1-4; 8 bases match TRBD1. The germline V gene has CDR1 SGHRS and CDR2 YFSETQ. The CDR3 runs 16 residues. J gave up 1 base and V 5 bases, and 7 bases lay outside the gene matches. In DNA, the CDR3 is TGCGCCAGCAGTCCCGGACAGGGTGGAACTAATGAAAAACTGTTTTTT. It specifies CASSPGQGGTNEKLFF.